The T cell receptor (beta chain) under discussion was sequenced for a study of cytomegalovirus exposure and HLA in healthy donors. Overall study findings and caveats: In a later analysis, CMV-associated beta chains were mostly HLA-associated, it appeared.

In the case of this clone: What it binds is unknown.

Germline CDR1 is GTSNPN and CDR2 is SVGIG (reference sequence). This CDR3 has 14 residues. PCR amplification relied on 60 Vbeta primers (plus 13 Jbeta primers). TCRdb keeps only in-frame clones here, not all; method: immunoSEQ multiplex PCR. Among some 180,000 clones listed, 60% to 85% were seen once. This receptor was obtained from a male donor in good health and CMV-seronegative. Input material: PBMCs. The chain employs TRBV30 and TRBJ1-3; 7 nucleotides line up with TRBD1. The CDR3, as DNA: TGTGCGTCGACAGGGAGCCTCTCTGGAAACACCATATATTTT. Translation: CASTGSLSGNTIYF. The full variable domain, completed using reference TRBV30 and TRBJ1-3, is SQTIHQWPATLVQPVGSPLSLECTVEGTSNPNLYWYRQAAGRGLQLLFYSVGIGQISSEVPQNLSASRPQDRQFILSSKKLLLSDSGFYLCASTGSLSGNTIYFGEGSWLTVV.